This is a list of T cell receptor beta chains from one sample in a study of T-cell reconstitution after alpha-beta-depleted transplantation in children. MiXCR, applied by TCRdb to the PCR reads, yields one record per CDR3 protein. The table records 500,000 to 600,000 distinct CDR3 sequences, approximately 29% of them present only once. The starting material was PBMCs from the stem cell graft donor, obtained from the stem cell graft. The receptors stem from a human donor who donated a stem cell graft to a child with aplastic anemia. The CDR3 runs from the conserved cysteine through the conserved F or W. Fields, in order: CDR3 protein, CDR3 DNA, J gene, CDR3 length, D gene, V gene, clone size. A D gene is named only where the DNA matches it firmly. Only part of the rows carry a size: once, few, many, or a class if the clone is expanded.

cdr3_aa: CSARPPGLPNTEAFF
cdr3_nt: TGCAGTGCTAGACCCCCTGGCTTGCCGAACACTGAAGCTTTCTTT
j_call: TRBJ1-1
cdr3_length: 15
d_call: .
v_call: TRBV20-1
clone_size: .

cdr3_aa: CASKVGGEKLFF
cdr3_nt: TGTGCCAGCAAGGTCGGAGGGGAAAAACTGTTTTTT
j_call: TRBJ1-4
cdr3_length: 12
d_call: .
v_call: TRBV6-5
clone_size: few

cdr3_aa: CSAPTNRDPQGPLYGYTF
cdr3_nt: TGCAGTGCCCCCACTAACCGGGACCCACAGGGACCACTCTATGGCTACACCTTC
j_call: TRBJ1-2
cdr3_length: 18
d_call: .
v_call: TRBV20-1
clone_size: .

cdr3_aa: CASSQVGTSGKNIQYF
cdr3_nt: TGTGCCAGCAGCCAAGTCGGGACTAGCGGCAAAAACATTCAGTACTTC
j_call: TRBJ2-4
cdr3_length: 16
d_call: TRBD2
v_call: TRBV7-2
clone_size: .

cdr3_aa: CASSELAPRSKNIQYF
cdr3_nt: TGTGCCAGCAGTGAATTGGCCCCAAGGTCCAAAAACATTCAGTACTTC
j_call: TRBJ2-4
cdr3_length: 16
d_call: .
v_call: TRBV25-1
clone_size: .

cdr3_aa: CASGGGTRGLEQFF
cdr3_nt: TGCGCCAGCGGGGGGGGTACAAGGGGGCTTGAGCAGTTCTTC
j_call: TRBJ2-1
cdr3_length: 14
d_call: .
v_call: TRBV10-2
clone_size: .

cdr3_aa: CASSTLWGGRRALVEKLFF
cdr3_nt: TGTGCCAGCAGCACCCTATGGGGGGGACGGAGGGCCCTTGTAGAAAAACTGTTTTTT
j_call: TRBJ1-4
cdr3_length: 19
d_call: .
v_call: TRBV11-2
clone_size: few

cdr3_aa: CSARVGQSGYGYTF
cdr3_nt: TGCAGTGCTAGAGTAGGACAGTCTGGGTATGGCTACACCTTC
j_call: TRBJ1-2
cdr3_length: 14
d_call: .
v_call: TRBV20-1
clone_size: few

cdr3_aa: CSARDGRYQETQYF
cdr3_nt: TGCAGTGCTAGAGATGGCCGCTACCAAGAGACCCAGTACTTC
j_call: TRBJ2-5
cdr3_length: 14
d_call: .
v_call: TRBV20-1
clone_size: .

cdr3_aa: CASSFLAASYNEQFF
cdr3_nt: TGCGCCAGCAGCTTCCTAGCAGCCTCCTACAATGAGCAGTTCTTC
j_call: TRBJ2-1
cdr3_length: 15
d_call: .
v_call: TRBV5-1
clone_size: .

cdr3_aa: CASSQDPGNTIYF
cdr3_nt: TGCGCCAGCAGCCAAGACCCTGGAAACACCATATATTTT
j_call: TRBJ1-3
cdr3_length: 13
d_call: .
v_call: TRBV4-1
clone_size: .

cdr3_aa: CASSLGQGAVNTIYF
cdr3_nt: TGTGCCAGCAGTTTGGGGCAGGGAGCGGTAAACACCATATATTTT
j_call: TRBJ1-3
cdr3_length: 15
d_call: .
v_call: TRBV12-3/TRBV12-4
clone_size: few

cdr3_aa: CSASPLPGLAGVGETQYF
cdr3_nt: TGCAGTGCTTCCCCCCTCCCGGGACTAGCGGGAGTGGGCGAGACCCAGTACTTC
j_call: TRBJ2-5
cdr3_length: 18
d_call: TRBD2
v_call: TRBV20-1
clone_size: .

cdr3_aa: CSARTGNYGYTF
cdr3_nt: TGCAGTGCTAGGACAGGAAACTATGGCTACACCTTC
j_call: TRBJ1-2
cdr3_length: 12
d_call: .
v_call: TRBV20-1
clone_size: many

cdr3_aa: CASSLRDSLLYGYTF
cdr3_nt: TGTGCCAGCAGCCTCCGGGACAGCTTACTCTATGGCTACACCTTC
j_call: TRBJ1-2
cdr3_length: 15
d_call: TRBD1
v_call: TRBV7-2
clone_size: .

cdr3_aa: CSAFTTGELFF
cdr3_nt: TGCAGTGCTTTTACCACCGGGGAGCTGTTTTTT
j_call: TRBJ2-2
cdr3_length: 11
d_call: .
v_call: TRBV20-1
clone_size: few

cdr3_aa: CASSPPTLTGGSGYTF
cdr3_nt: TGTGCCAGCAGCCCGCCCACCCTCACAGGGGGATCTGGCTACACCTTC
j_call: TRBJ1-2
cdr3_length: 16
d_call: TRBD1
v_call: TRBV7-9
clone_size: .

cdr3_aa: CASSRQRDEQFF
cdr3_nt: TGTGCCAGCAGCCGGCAGCGGGATGAGCAGTTCTTC
j_call: TRBJ2-1
cdr3_length: 12
d_call: .
v_call: TRBV7-9
clone_size: .

cdr3_aa: CASTRTSFDGYTF
cdr3_nt: TGTGCCAGCACCCGGACAAGCTTCGATGGCTACACCTTC
j_call: TRBJ1-2
cdr3_length: 13
d_call: .
v_call: TRBV12-3/TRBV12-4
clone_size: few

cdr3_aa: CSARRGLVAEQYF
cdr3_nt: TGCAGTGCTAGACGTGGCCTTGTTGCCGAGCAGTACTTC
j_call: TRBJ2-7
cdr3_length: 13
d_call: .
v_call: TRBV20-1
clone_size: .

cdr3_aa: CASSYAQGENTIYF
cdr3_nt: TGTGCCAGCAGTTACGCACAGGGGGAAAACACCATATATTTT
j_call: TRBJ1-3
cdr3_length: 14
d_call: TRBD1
v_call: TRBV6-5
clone_size: .

cdr3_aa: CSVEDWRAWTSTDTQYF
cdr3_nt: TGCAGCGTTGAAGATTGGAGGGCATGGACTAGCACAGATACGCAGTATTTT
j_call: TRBJ2-3
cdr3_length: 17
d_call: .
v_call: TRBV29-1
clone_size: .

cdr3_aa: CASSPNIQPQHF
cdr3_nt: TGTGCCAGCAGCCCTAATATCCAGCCCCAGCATTTT
j_call: TRBJ1-5
cdr3_length: 12
d_call: .
v_call: TRBV7-9
clone_size: few

cdr3_aa: CASRETGTASPLHF
cdr3_nt: TGTGCCAGCAGGGAAACCGGGACAGCCTCACCCCTCCACTTT
j_call: TRBJ1-6
cdr3_length: 14
d_call: TRBD1
v_call: TRBV6-1
clone_size: few

cdr3_aa: CASSLSQGVYNEQFF
cdr3_nt: TGTGCCAGCAGCTTGTCACAGGGTGTATACAATGAGCAGTTCTTC
j_call: TRBJ2-1
cdr3_length: 15
d_call: .
v_call: TRBV5-7
clone_size: .

cdr3_aa: CSARGEGNTGELFF
cdr3_nt: TGCAGTGCTAGAGGGGAGGGAAACACCGGGGAGCTGTTTTTT
j_call: TRBJ2-2
cdr3_length: 14
d_call: TRBD2
v_call: TRBV20-1
clone_size: few

cdr3_aa: CASSFPVLTSGNTIYF
cdr3_nt: TGTGCCAGCAGTTTCCCCGTTCTTACGTCTGGAAACACCATATATTTT
j_call: TRBJ1-3
cdr3_length: 16
d_call: .
v_call: TRBV12-3/TRBV12-4
clone_size: .

cdr3_aa: CASSLLGSGLYNEQFF
cdr3_nt: TGTGCCAGCAGCTTATTGGGTAGCGGTCTATACAATGAGCAGTTCTTC
j_call: TRBJ2-1
cdr3_length: 16
d_call: .
v_call: TRBV7-3
clone_size: .

cdr3_aa: CASSLAPGTGSNEQFF
cdr3_nt: TGTGCCAGCAGCTTAGCCCCCGGGACAGGGTCCAATGAGCAGTTCTTC
j_call: TRBJ2-1
cdr3_length: 16
d_call: TRBD1
v_call: TRBV7-6
clone_size: few

cdr3_aa: CSARPRTDYNEQFF
cdr3_nt: TGCAGCGCCCGTCCCCGGACAGACTACAATGAGCAGTTCTTC
j_call: TRBJ2-1
cdr3_length: 14
d_call: .
v_call: TRBV29-1
clone_size: few

cdr3_aa: CASTFVPRGEKLF
cdr3_nt: TGTGCCAGCACATTTGTTCCACGGGGCGAAAAACTGTTT
j_call: TRBJ1-4
cdr3_length: 13
d_call: .
v_call: TRBV7-9
clone_size: .

cdr3_aa: CASSQGGLSYNEQFF
cdr3_nt: TGTGCCAGCAGTCAAGGAGGCCTCTCCTACAATGAGCAGTTCTTC
j_call: TRBJ2-1
cdr3_length: 15
d_call: .
v_call: TRBV28
clone_size: .

cdr3_aa: CSARDPQGPSTDTQYF
cdr3_nt: TGCAGTGCTAGAGATCCACAGGGACCAAGCACAGATACGCAGTATTTT
j_call: TRBJ2-3
cdr3_length: 16
d_call: .
v_call: TRBV20-1
clone_size: few

cdr3_aa: CASRTTGVYGYTF
cdr3_nt: TGTGCCAGCAGGACGACAGGGGTCTATGGCTACACCTTC
j_call: TRBJ1-2
cdr3_length: 13
d_call: TRBD1
v_call: TRBV12-3/TRBV12-4
clone_size: .

cdr3_aa: CASSPTTGTIMNTEAFF
cdr3_nt: TGTGCCAGCTCACCCACGACTGGGACAATCATGAACACTGAAGCTTTCTTT
j_call: TRBJ1-1
cdr3_length: 17
d_call: .
v_call: TRBV18
clone_size: once

cdr3_aa: CSASRVENLYNEQFF
cdr3_nt: TGCAGTGCTAGTAGGGTGGAAAACCTCTACAATGAGCAGTTCTTC
j_call: TRBJ2-1
cdr3_length: 15
d_call: .
v_call: TRBV20-1
clone_size: .

cdr3_aa: CASSRFKGALEQFF
cdr3_nt: TGTGCCAGCAGCCGCTTCAAGGGCGCCCTAGAGCAGTTCTTC
j_call: TRBJ2-1
cdr3_length: 14
d_call: .
v_call: TRBV12-3/TRBV12-4
clone_size: .

cdr3_aa: CASSPEAGEGTYEQFF
cdr3_nt: TGTGCCAGCTCACCAGAGGCGGGAGAAGGGACTTATGAGCAGTTCTTC
j_call: TRBJ2-1
cdr3_length: 16
d_call: TRBD2
v_call: TRBV18
clone_size: once

cdr3_aa: CASSFGQTSSYEQYF
cdr3_nt: TGTGCCAGCAGCTTTGGACAGACGAGCTCCTACGAGCAGTACTTC
j_call: TRBJ2-7
cdr3_length: 15
d_call: .
v_call: TRBV11-2
clone_size: .

cdr3_aa: CASSLDLETGFPYEQYF
cdr3_nt: TGTGCCAGCAGCTTAGATCTGGAGACAGGGTTTCCCTACGAGCAGTACTTC
j_call: TRBJ2-7
cdr3_length: 17
d_call: TRBD1
v_call: TRBV11-2
clone_size: .

cdr3_aa: CASSQDPGLAGAQQYF
cdr3_nt: TGTGCCAGCAGCCAAGACCCGGGACTAGCGGGAGCACAGCAGTACTTC
j_call: TRBJ2-7
cdr3_length: 16
d_call: TRBD2
v_call: TRBV14
clone_size: few

cdr3_aa: CASSPGVGSNQPQHF
cdr3_nt: TGTGCCAGCAGCCCCGGGGTGGGAAGCAATCAGCCCCAGCATTTT
j_call: TRBJ1-5
cdr3_length: 15
d_call: .
v_call: TRBV6-1
clone_size: .

cdr3_aa: CRVTGAFGEQYF
cdr3_nt: TGCAGGGTAACGGGCGCGTTTGGCGAGCAGTACTTC
j_call: TRBJ2-7
cdr3_length: 12
d_call: .
v_call: TRBV20-1
clone_size: few

cdr3_aa: CSAIDLKGRITGELFF
cdr3_nt: TGCAGTGCTATCGACTTGAAAGGCCGGATTACCGGGGAGCTGTTTTTT
j_call: TRBJ2-2
cdr3_length: 16
d_call: .
v_call: TRBV20-1
clone_size: .

cdr3_aa: CASSLPRQGMNTEAFF
cdr3_nt: TGTGCCAGCAGCTTGCCCCGACAGGGAATGAACACTGAAGCTTTCTTT
j_call: TRBJ1-1
cdr3_length: 16
d_call: TRBD1
v_call: TRBV5-6
clone_size: few

cdr3_aa: CASSPRKGASGANVLTF
cdr3_nt: TGTGCCAGCAGCCCCAGGAAGGGGGCCTCTGGGGCCAACGTCCTGACTTTC
j_call: TRBJ2-6
cdr3_length: 17
d_call: TRBD1
v_call: TRBV11-3
clone_size: .